The sequence of this TCR beta chain was determined in a study of blood T cell repertoires in COVID-19. On the study more broadly: PBMCs, B-cell-depleted T cells, or T cells were the source of the cDNA or gDNA that made up the material.

Per the original methods: Amplification with reference gene primers provided the estimates of nucleated cell counts. Data came from immunoSEQ multiplex PCR; TCRdb stores just in-frame clones and leaves some out. V, J and clone size are those of that table, while D and trimming were read from the DNA. The repertoire consists of about 140,000 clones, with under 90% occurring once and the leading ten covering 3.5%. The J segment lost 7 bases and the V segment lost 2 bases, leaving 9 bases of the junction unmatched. CDR1 MNHEY and CDR2 SMNVEV come from the germline V gene (reference sequence). CDR3 length: 17 amino acids.

The sample consisted of peripheral blood. The chain carries TRBV27 and TRBJ2-1; 12 bases align to TRBD2. The TCR comes from a man aged 70 or older who had recovered from COVID-19. The CDR3 region has the DNA TGTGCCAGCAGTTTAGGGCTAGCGGGAGGGAAGGGAAATGAGCAGTTCTTC. Protein product: CASSLGLAGGKGNEQFF.